This TCR beta chain comes out of a study of cytomegalovirus exposure and HLA in healthy donors. The repertoire was sequenced with immunoSEQ multiplex PCR; TCRdb's copy has only in-frame clones and lacks some. The profile shows about 140,000 clones, approximately 84% of them singletons. From germline, CDR1 is ENHRY and CDR2 SYGVKD. This CDR3 is built from 13 residues. Trimming took 6 bases from V and 5 from J; bases not matched to a gene: 4. The sample was PBMCs. This clonotype was sampled from a woman between 25 and 40 years old in good health and CMV-seronegative. The chain uses TRBV10-3 and TRBJ2-1, with 7 bases lining up with TRBD2. The CDR3: CAIRRLADNEQFF. Written as DNA, the CDR3 is TGTGCCATCAGACGGCTAGCGGACAATGAGCAGTTCTTC.